The next 28 T cell receptor beta chains were all read from a single sample in a study of PD-1 blockade in classical Hodgkin lymphoma. Generated by immunoSEQ multiplex PCR, the TCRdb table keeps only in-frame clones and is missing some. The repertoire consists of some 100,000 clones, with around nine tenths occurring once and the leading ten covering 5% to 7.5%. Each patient experienced a relapse that followed autologous stem cell transplantation, and brentuximab vedotin exposure varied. This material consisted of peripheral blood mononuclear cells (PBMCs), taken before the second cycle of nivolumab. Receptors were obtained from a human donor with classical Hodgkin lymphoma.

The V gene is TRBV5-1, the J gene TRBJ2-7; TRBD1 aligns across 9 bases. Trimming at V came to 0 bases and at J to 5 bases, leaving 6 bases not matched to a gene. The CDR3 is 15 residues long. Germline loops: CDR1 SGHRS, CDR2 YFSETQ. The CDR3 region has the DNA TGCGCCAGCAGCTTGGCCGGGACAGGGCTCAACGAGCAGTACTTC. It encodes CASSLAGTGLNEQYF. Variable domain in full (rest from reference TRBV5-1 and TRBJ2-7): KAGVTQTPRYLIKTRGQQVTLSCSPISGHRSVSWYQQTPGQGLQFLFEYFSETQRNKGNFPGRFSGRQFSNSRSEMNVSTLELGDSALYLCASSLAGTGLNEQYFGPGTRLTVT.

The rearrangement uses TRBV5-4 and TRBJ1-1; D call uncertain. The CDR3 sequence is 14 residues long. The germline V gene encodes CDR1 SGHNT and CDR2 YYREEE (reference sequence). V lost 0 bases and J 0 bases, leaving 6 bases between the germline ends. The CDR3 spells CASSLDGLNTEAFF. As DNA, the CDR3 is TGTGCCAGCAGCTTGGACGGTCTGAACACTGAAGCTTTCTTT.

The V gene is TRBV1, the J gene TRBJ2-3; TRBD1 was called by the table and not checked on the DNA. TRBV1 counts as a pseudogene. This CDR3 region has 18 residues. The CDR3 DNA sequence: TGCACCAGCAGCCACCGAACCGGGACAGGGGCCAGCACAGATACGCAGTATTTT. Its protein product is CTSSHRTGTGASTDTQYF.

Only one count was recorded for this clone. A much more abundant neighbour one base away suggests this may be a read error. The chain has TRBV10-3 and TRBJ1-2; D gene uncertain. Germline CDR1 is ENHRY and CDR2 is SYGVKD. The CDR3 consists of 14 residues. CDR3 protein: CAITGGVGNYDYTF. The CDR3 region has the DNA TGTGCCATCACGGGTGGAGTAGGTAACTATGACTACACCTTC.

This chain connects TRBV28 to TRBJ1-1; possible D gene TRBD1, 5 bases. CDR1 MDHEN and CDR2 SYDVKM come from the germline V gene. With 4 bases removed from V and 3 bases from J, the gap between germline ends came to 21 bases. The CDR3 sequence is 17 residues long. The CDR3 bases are TGTGCCAGCAGTTCAACCGGGGTGGGGGACCGGGACACTGAAGCTTTCTTT. This sequence encodes CASSSTGVGDRDTEAFF.

The gene calls are TRBV5-4 and TRBJ2-7; 9 bases map to TRBD1. V lost 4 bases to trimming and J lost 5 bases; unmatched junction nucleotides: 7. The CDR3 loop spans 14 amino acids. Germline assignment: CDR1 SGHNT and CDR2 YYREEE (reference sequence). The CDR3 nucleotides are TGTGCCAGCAGCACCGGGACAGGGACCCACGAGCAGTACTTC. Translating it yields CASSTGTGTHEQYF.

The CDR3 coding sequence is TGTGCCAGCAGCACCCGGACAGGGGATGAAAAACTGTTTTTT. Its translation is CASSTRTGDEKLFF. This sequence joins TRBV7-2 and TRBJ1-4, with 9 positions matching TRBD1. From germline, CDR1 is SGHTA and CDR2 FQGNSA. CDR3 length equals 14 residues. V lost 5 bases to trimming and J lost 6 bases; unmatched junction nucleotides: 4.

J is TRBJ1-4 and V is TRBV7-2; D is undetermined. The length of the CDR3 is 14 residues. Germline CDR1 reads SGHTA; CDR2 reads FQGNSA. V was clipped by 5 bases and J by 3 bases, with 10 bases between them. The CDR3 region is CASSDGQSNEKLFF. CDR3 coding DNA: TGTGCCAGCAGCGACGGGCAGTCTAATGAAAAACTGTTTTTT. Together with reference TRBV7-2 and TRBJ1-4, the CDR3 gives the full variable domain: GAGVSQSPSNKVTEKGKDVELRCDPISGHTALYWYRQSLGQGLEFLIYFQGNSAPDKSGLPSDRFSAERTGGSVSTLTIQRTQQEDSAVYLCASSDGQSNEKLFFGSGTQLSVL.

V and J are TRBV2 and TRBJ1-3; 10 positions agree with TRBD1. From germline, CDR1 is SNHLY and CDR2 FYNNEI. The CDR3 runs to 15 residues. J lost 0 bases, V lost 8 bases, and 4 bases had no gene match. The CDR3 region is CASDRTGGSGNTIYF. CDR3 DNA sequence: TGTGCCAGCGATAGGACAGGGGGCTCTGGAAACACCATATATTTT.

The CDR3 coding sequence is TGTGCCAGCAGTTTTCCGAGCACAGATACGCAGTATTTT. This codes for CASSFPSTDTQYF. The J gene is TRBJ2-3, the V gene TRBV28; no firm D call. The germline gives CDR1 MDHEN, CDR2 SYDVKM. The CDR3 totals 13 residues. Trimming shortened V by 3 bases and J by 0 bases, and 4 bases separated the two germline ends.

The gene calls are TRBV28 and TRBJ2-3; 9 bases are a match to TRBD1. The CDR3 loop spans 15 amino acids. Trimming took 5 bases from V and 5 from J; bases not matched to a gene: 8. Germline CDR1 is MDHEN and CDR2 is SYDVKM. The CDR3 loop reads CASSRDRGWGDTQYF. Here the CDR3 DNA reads TGTGCCAGCAGTCGCGACAGGGGGTGGGGAGATACGCAGTATTTT.

The rearrangement joins TRBV4-3 to TRBJ2-7; TRBD1 agrees at 7 bases. Germline trimming cut 0 bases from V and 3 bases from J; bases unmatched to any gene: 8. The CDR3 length is 16 residues. Germline V gives CDR1 LGHNA, CDR2 YSLEER. CDR3 region: CASSQDPTGQLYEQYF. CDR3 nucleotide sequence: TGCGCCAGCAGCCAAGATCCGACGGGACAGCTCTACGAGCAGTACTTC.

The rearrangement links TRBV19 to TRBJ1-2, with D possibly matching TRBD1 (6 bases). The CDR3 spans 16 residues. Germline assignment: CDR1 LNHDA and CDR2 SQIVND (reference sequence). V gave up 3 bases and J gave up 0 bases, with 14 bases separating them. As DNA, the CDR3 is TGTGCCAGTAGTATGGACAGATTCCTCCCTAACTATGGCTACACCTTC. Its translation is CASSMDRFLPNYGYTF.

The chain couples TRBV19 to TRBJ1-4; 7 bases align to TRBD1. In germline, CDR1 is LNHDA, CDR2 SQIVND (reference sequence). The CDR3 extends over 15 amino acids. V was pared by 3 bases and J by 13 bases, with 14 bases of the junction left unmatched. The CDR3 nucleotides read TGTGCCAGTAGTATGGGACAGTCGACTTGGGATAGACTGTTTTTT. Translating gives CASSMGQSTWDRLFF.

The gene calls are TRBV10-2 and TRBJ2-1; a possible D gene is TRBD1 (5 bases). This CDR3 region has 15 residues. The ends were cut back, 6 bases at V and 4 bases at J, with 16 bases in the middle. The germline V gene has CDR1 WSHSY and CDR2 SAAADI. The CDR3 protein is CASSESNTGYNEQFF. The CDR3 DNA follows: TGCGCCAGCAGCGAATCTAACACAGGTTACAATGAGCAGTTCTTC.

This clone was seen a handful of times. This rearrangement joins TRBV2 to TRBJ1-1; unclear D gene. The V end was cut by 3 bases, the J end by 0 bases, with 14 bases between. From germline, CDR1 is SNHLY and CDR2 FYNNEI. The CDR3 consists of 16 residues. The CDR3 sequence is CASSERGRQMNTEAFF. The CDR3 coding sequence is TGTGCCAGCAGTGAGCGAGGGCGACAAATGAACACTGAAGCTTTCTTT.

The rearrangement uses TRBV7-6 and TRBJ2-3; the match to TRBD2 covers 11 bases. V was clipped by 3 bases and J by 3 bases; unmatched bases: 8. The CDR3 extends over 17 amino acids. CDR1 is SGHVS, CDR2 FNYEAQ, per germline. CDR3 DNA sequence: TGTGCCAGCAGCTTGGACCTAGCGGGGGGCCCTACAGATACGCAGTATTTT. Its translation is CASSLDLAGGPTDTQYF.

The chain couples TRBV7-2 to TRBJ1-4; 9 bases fit TRBD1. The germline CDR1 and CDR2 sequences are SGHTA and FQGNSA. This CDR3 is 15 amino acids long. The trim removed 3 bases at V and 8 bases at J, leaving 7 bases unmatched. The CDR3 nucleotides are TGTGCCAGCAGCTTTGGGGACAGGGTGGAAGAAAAACTGTTTTTT. This translates into CASSFGDRVEEKLFF.

The genes are TRBV5-1 and TRBJ1-4; D call uncertain. The CDR3 extends over 15 amino acids. CDR1 is SGHRS and CDR2 is YFSETQ in the germline V gene. Trimming took 4 bases from V and 5 from J, leaving 15 bases between them. In DNA form, the CDR3 reads TGCGCCAGCAGCCCCTCGAGGTCAGACAATGAAAAACTGTTTTTT. The encoded protein is CASSPSRSDNEKLFF.

V and J are TRBV4-2 and TRBJ1-4; 11 bases fit TRBD1. V lost 7 bases and J lost 5; bases outside the gene matches: 6. Germline values: CDR1 LGHNA, CDR2 YNFKEQ. The CDR3 loop spans 15 amino acids. The DNA for the CDR3 is TGTGCCAGCACCGCGAGGACAGGGGGCAATGAAAAACTGTTTTTT. Its translation: CASTARTGGNEKLFF.

The chain combines TRBV11-2 with TRBJ2-7, with 7 bases identical to TRBD1. The CDR3 sequence is 15 residues long. In germline, CDR1 is SGHAT, CDR2 FQNNGV. The ends lost 6 bases at V and 0 bases at J; junction bases unmatched: 8. The DNA for the CDR3 is TGTGCCAGCAGACAACCGGGACAGTCCTCCTACGAGCAGTACTTC. Translating it yields CASRQPGQSSYEQYF. Complete variable domain (other parts from reference TRBV11-2 and TRBJ2-7): EAGVAQSPRYKIIEKRQSVAFWCNPISGHATLYWYQQILGQGPKLLIQFQNNGVVDDSQLPKDRFSAERLKGVDSTLKIQPAKLEDSAVYLCASRQPGQSSYEQYFGPGTRLTVT.

In this sample, this clone turned up many times. The chain joins TRBV30 to TRBJ1-2; D possibly corresponds to TRBD1 (5 bases). CDR3 size: 15 residues. V dropped 4 bases and J dropped 2 bases, with 17 bases sitting between them. CDR1 and CDR2 from the germline V gene are GTSNPN and SVGIG (reference sequence). The CDR3 coding sequence is TGTGCCTGGACATCCTGGGACGAAGAGAACTATGGCTACACCTTC. This codes for CAWTSWDEENYGYTF.

This clone was counted only a few times. V is TRBV30 and J is TRBJ1-1; D uncertain. The V end lost 0 bases, the J end lost 0 bases, and 8 bases lay between the germline ends. The CDR3 extends over 14 amino acids. CDR1 and CDR2 from the germline V gene are GTSNPN and SVGIG (reference sequence). The CDR3 region has the DNA TGTGCCTGGAGTGTAACGGTAATGAACACTGAAGCTTTCTTT. Translated, it gives CAWSVTVMNTEAFF.

This clone was counted between two and nine times. This chain connects TRBV4-1 to TRBJ1-5; D is ambiguous. CDR1 MGHRA and CDR2 YSYEKL come from the germline V gene. The V and J ends lost 0 bases and 0 bases respectively, with 6 bases between them. The CDR3 consists of 15 residues. The DNA of the CDR3 is TGCGCCAGCAGCCAAGATCAGCGTAGCAATCAGCCCCAGCATTTT. It codes for CASSQDQRSNQPQHF.

This chain links TRBV5-1 with TRBJ2-3; D perhaps matches TRBD2 (5 bases). V was pared by 0 bases and J by 5 bases, with 10 bases between. Germline V gene lookup returns CDR1 SGHRS and CDR2 YFSETQ. This CDR3 has 14 amino acids. The CDR3 coding sequence is TGCGCCAGCAGCTTGGGAGGCCGGGAAGATACGCAGTATTTT. This encodes CASSLGGREDTQYF.

The chain joins TRBV30 to TRBJ2-7; 10 bases are a match to TRBD1. CDR3 size: 14 residues. Germline trimming cut 1 base from V and 4 bases from J; bases unmatched to any gene: 4. Germline CDR1 is GTSNPN and CDR2 is SVGIG (reference sequence). CDR3 loop: CAWSGTGGGYEQYF. CDR3 bases: TGTGCCTGGAGTGGGACAGGGGGAGGTTACGAGCAGTACTTC.

The V call is TRBV7-2, the J call TRBJ1-1; D remains unclear. In germline, CDR1 is SGHTA, CDR2 FQGNSA. The CDR3 length is 13 residues. Deletions cut 4 bases from V and 3 bases from J, with 9 bases between. The CDR3, as DNA: TGTGCCAGCAGCTCAGGACCAGACACTGAAGCTTTCTTT. It specifies CASSSGPDTEAFF.

The chain carries TRBV7-2 and TRBJ1-1; D gene uncertain. Germline CDR1 reads SGHTA; CDR2 reads FQGNSA. The CDR3 length is 13 residues. Trimming took off 1 base at V and 3 bases at J, with 6 bases between the two ends. The DNA for the CDR3 is TGTGCCAGCAGCTTAGGGACCTACACTGAAGCTTTCTTT. This codes for CASSLGTYTEAFF.